The TCR beta chain under discussion was sequenced for a study of beta chain features in type 1 diabetes. In the study overall: Patients shared similar age, gender and cell yields with healthy donors. Across every sample, around 100,000,000 sorted cells were examined in total. Study results and caveats: Diminished insertions and augmented deletions at VDJ junctions characterized type 1 diabetes patients.

Reverse transcribing all isolated RNA meant expressed TCRB transcripts were sequenced. Clones were read by immunoSEQ multiplex PCR, and TCRdb kept only the in-frame ones, dropping some. The sample comprises 430,000 or so clones, approximately 10% of which are singletons, and about 0.045% rests with the top ten. CD4+ cells of the naive, central memory, regulatory and stem cell-like memory types were sorted via CD45RO/CCR7/CD25/CD127/CD95/CD27. The V gene's germline CDR1 is SGDLS and CDR2 YYNGEE. CDR3 length equals 15 residues. Trimming cost V 4 bases and J 0 bases; bases outside gene matches: 3. As for this clone: The antigen is not known.

The chain uses TRBV9 and TRBJ2-7; 11 bases match TRBD2. Sequencing input: naive CD4+ T cells from blood. The clonotype comes from a young woman in good health. The CDR3 DNA sequence: TGTGCCAGCAGCCCGGGACTAGCGGACTCCTACGAGCAGTACTTC. It codes for CASSPGLADSYEQYF.